This T cell receptor (beta chain) was found in a study of technical replicates of blood from several donors. Germline lookup yields CDR1 PRHDT and CDR2 FYEKMQ (reference sequence). Trimming took 5 bases from V and 4 from J, leaving 8 bases between them. This CDR3 region has 12 residues. Clones were sequenced by immunoSEQ multiplex PCR, and TCRdb holds only the in-frame ones, with some missing. The sample shows 65,000 to 85,000 clones, 94% of them seen only once. Sequenced sample: T cells isolated from PBMCs. This sequence originates from a human donor in good health. The gene calls are TRBV13 and TRBJ1-2; no firm D call. DNA for the CDR3: TGTGCCAGCAGCACAAGTTCCTATGGCTACACCTTC. Protein: CASSTSSYGYTF.